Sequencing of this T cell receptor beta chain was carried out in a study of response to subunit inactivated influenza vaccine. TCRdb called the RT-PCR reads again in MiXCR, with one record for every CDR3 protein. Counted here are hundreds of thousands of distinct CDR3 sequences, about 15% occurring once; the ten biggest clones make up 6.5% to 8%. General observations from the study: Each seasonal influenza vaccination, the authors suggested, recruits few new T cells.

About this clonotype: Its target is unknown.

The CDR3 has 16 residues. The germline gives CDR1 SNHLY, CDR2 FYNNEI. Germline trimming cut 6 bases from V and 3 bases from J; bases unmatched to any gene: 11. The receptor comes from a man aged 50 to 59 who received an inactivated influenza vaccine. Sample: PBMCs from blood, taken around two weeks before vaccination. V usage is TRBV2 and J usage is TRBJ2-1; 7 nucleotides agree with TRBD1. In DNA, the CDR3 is TGTGCCAGCAGGGGAAGGGGGCAGGCCTACTACAATGAGCAGTTCTTC. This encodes CASRGRGQAYYNEQFF.